This T cell receptor beta chain originates from a study of immune cell composition in non-small cell lung cancer. Study context: Most cases were lung adenocarcinoma or squamous cell carcinoma.

Normal lung was sampled as far from the tumour as possible, at least 3 cm. This CDR3 is 14 amino acids long. V lost 0 bases to trimming and J lost 4 bases, with 4 bases between them. Looked up from germline, CDR1 is MNHEY and CDR2 is SMNVEV (reference sequence). The protocol was immunoSEQ multiplex PCR, while the TCRdb copy is restricted to in-frame clones and leaves out a portion. The table lists some 10,000 clones, approximately 77% of them singletons. The V gene is TRBV27, the J gene TRBJ2-6; no clear D gene. The sequence was collected from a human donor with non-small cell lung cancer. The sequenced sample consisted of non-adjacent lung tissue. Written as DNA, the CDR3 is TGTGCCAGCAGTTTATCGTGGGGGGCCAACGTCCTGACTTTC. Protein: CASSLSWGANVLTF.